These 25 T cell receptor beta chains were sequenced from one sample in a study of blood T cell repertoires in COVID-19. Assay used: immunoSEQ multiplex PCR; TCRdb lists only in-frame clones, some missing. This table has 110,000 to 150,000 clones, approximately 83% appearing once. The source material was peripheral blood. The receptor source for this set is a human donor in a cohort sampled during active COVID-19.

The chain links TRBV5-1 to TRBJ2-2, with D possibly matching TRBD1 (5 bases). The ends were cut back, 3 bases at V and 1 base at J, with 10 bases in the middle. Germline V gives CDR1 SGHRS, CDR2 YFSETQ. The CDR3 is 15 amino acids. Here the CDR3 DNA reads TGCGCCAGCAGCTCATTTACAGGGAACACCGGGGAGCTGTTTTTT. This sequence encodes CASSSFTGNTGELFF.

The rearrangement joins TRBV6-5 to TRBJ2-1; D possibly corresponds to TRBD1 (6 bases). The V end lost 0 bases, the J end lost 6 bases, and 9 bases lay between the germline ends. From germline, CDR1 is MNHEY and CDR2 SVGAGI. The CDR3 consists of 14 residues. CDR3 nucleotide sequence: TGTGCCAGCAGTTACTCACAGGGCCTCAATGAGCAGTTCTTC. Translation gives CASSYSQGLNEQFF.

The rearrangement uses TRBV19 and TRBJ1-2, with D possibly TRBD1 on 6 matching bases. The CDR3 loop spans 15 amino acids. Trimming cost V 6 bases and J 5 bases, with 19 bases left between them. The V gene's germline CDR1 is LNHDA and CDR2 SQIVND (reference sequence). CDR3 residues: CASRTTGNRLYGYTF. CDR3 DNA: TGTGCCAGTAGGACTACAGGGAATCGGCTGTATGGCTACACCTTC.

This clone has just a few counts. The rearrangement joins TRBV20-1 to TRBJ2-1; a possible D gene is TRBD2 (5 bases). The CDR3 length is 13 residues. Germline CDR1 is DFQATT and CDR2 is SNEGSKA (reference sequence). V lost 3 bases to trimming and J lost 4 bases, with 10 bases between them. CDR3 bases: TGCAGTGCTAGTTCATCGGGGTACAATGAGCAGTTCTTC. Protein sequence: CSASSSGYNEQFF.

CDR3 sequence (DNA): TGCGCCAGCAGCCGCCGGGACAGGGGCTTTATAACTAATGAAAAACTGTTTTTT. Translated, it gives CASSRRDRGFITNEKLFF. This chain joins TRBV4-1 and TRBJ1-4; TRBD1 aligns across 10 bases. V shed 4 bases and J 1 base; nucleotides not matched to a gene: 9. Germline V gene data show CDR1 as MGHRA and CDR2 as YSYEKL. The CDR3 length is 18 residues.

V is TRBV19 and J is TRBJ1-5, with D uncertain. There are 14 residues in the CDR3. Trimming shortened V by 0 bases and J by 9 bases, and 12 bases separated the two germline ends. The germline CDR1 and CDR2 sequences are LNHDA and SQIVND (reference sequence). CDR3: CASSIDPSAGPQHF. The CDR3 bases are TGTGCCAGTAGTATAGATCCGTCCGCGGGGCCCCAGCATTTT.

This clone has only one observation. The chain carries TRBV6-1 and TRBJ2-3; 9 nucleotides agree with TRBD2. The CDR3 contains 17 residues. V shed 0 bases, J shed 0 bases, and the junction held 4 bases outside the gene matches. Germline-derived CDR1 and CDR2 are MNHNS and SASEGT. DNA for the CDR3: TGTGCCAGCAGTGAAGCAGCGGGGGGATCTAGCACAGATACGCAGTATTTT. Residues: CASSEAAGGSSTDTQYF.

The table lists this clone with a count of one. This sequence joins TRBV5-8 and TRBJ2-7, with 7 bases that match TRBD1. The CDR3 has 13 amino acids. J was trimmed by 2 bases and V by 4 bases; bases with no gene match: 3. Germline CDR1 reads SGHTS; CDR2 reads YDEGEE. The CDR3: CASSRGQAYEQYF. Here the CDR3 DNA reads TGTGCCAGCAGCCGCGGACAGGCCTACGAGCAGTACTTC.

The gene calls are TRBV7-3 and TRBJ2-3; the D gene is possibly TRBD1 (5 bases). This CDR3 is 12 amino acids long. Germline lookup yields CDR1 SGHTA and CDR2 FQGTGA. Trimming stripped 5 bases from V and 4 bases from J, with 7 bases between. The CDR3: CASSLGADTQYF. In DNA, the CDR3 is TGTGCCAGCAGCCTAGGGGCAGATACGCAGTATTTT. The entire variable domain, with the rest obtained from reference TRBV7-3 and TRBJ2-3, is as follows: GAGVSQTPSNKVTEKGKYVELRCDPISGHTALYWYRQSLGQGPEFLIYFQGTGAADDSGLPNDRFFAVRPEGSVSTLKIQRTERGDSAVYLCASSLGADTQYFGPGTRLTVL.

The V gene is TRBV6-5, the J gene TRBJ1-5; TRBD1 matches at 8 bases. The CDR3 sequence is 14 residues long. CDR1 and CDR2 from the germline V gene are MNHEY and SVGAGI. J gave up 6 bases and V 4 bases, and 5 bases lay outside the gene matches. CDR3 DNA sequence: TGTGCCAGCAGTTCGACAGGGGTGGCTCAGCCCCAGCATTTT. As protein: CASSSTGVAQPQHF.

V gene TRBV6-4 combines with J gene TRBJ1-2; D ambiguous. Germline assignment: CDR1 MRHNA and CDR2 SNTAGT. The CDR3 length is 17 residues. Trimming pared 3 bases from V and 4 bases from J, leaving 21 bases between. The CDR3 DNA sequence: TGTGCCAGCAGTGAAACCTCCGCCAGCGGTGGCCTCTATGGCTACACCTTC. Protein: CASSETSASGGLYGYTF.

The chain employs TRBV28 and TRBJ1-5; no clear D gene. V was trimmed by 4 bases and J by 6 bases, leaving 10 bases between them. CDR1 and CDR2 from the germline V gene are MDHEN and SYDVKM. CDR3 size: 13 residues. The CDR3 nucleotides read TGTGCCAGCAGTTGGGGAGGGCCTCAGCCCCAGCATTTT. Translation gives CASSWGGPQPQHF. Variable domain in full (rest from reference TRBV28 and TRBJ1-5): DVKVTQSSRYLVKRTGEKVFLECVQDMDHENMFWYRQDPGLGLRLIYFSYDVKMKEKGDIPEGYSVSREKKERFSLILESASTNQTSMYLCASSWGGPQPQHFGDGTRLSIL.

This chain links TRBV5-1 with TRBJ1-1; D is undetermined. Germline CDR1 SGHRS, CDR2 YFSETQ. This CDR3 region has 14 residues. Trimming left V 0 bases short and J 7 bases short, with 13 bases between. The CDR3 here is CASSLAGQVGEAFF. In nucleotides, the CDR3 is TGCGCCAGCAGCTTGGCTGGGCAAGTCGGTGAAGCTTTCTTT.

This chain uses TRBV19 with TRBJ1-2, with a possible D match to TRBD1 (6 bases). From germline, CDR1 is LNHDA and CDR2 SQIVND (reference sequence). The CDR3 spans 13 residues. Trimming took off 5 bases at V and 4 bases at J, with 11 bases between the two ends. The CDR3 coding sequence is TGTGCCAGTAGTGGGTCCAGGGGCTATGGCTACACCTTC. Amino acids: CASSGSRGYGYTF. Using reference TRBV19 and TRBJ1-2 for the parts outside the CDR3, the full variable domain is DGGITQSPKYLFRKEGQNVTLSCEQNLNHDAMYWYRQDPGQGLRLIYYSQIVNDFQKGDIAEGYSVSREKKESFPLTVTSAQKNPTAFYLCASSGSRGYGYTFGSGTRLTVV.

The CDR3 region has the DNA TGTGCCAGCAGTCCCCGGACAGGGGTCATAATAGGCTACACCTTC. It translates to CASSPRTGVIIGYTF. The gene calls are TRBV27 and TRBJ1-2; the match to TRBD1 covers 9 bases. The V gene end was trimmed by 5 bases and the J gene end by 8 bases; junction bases not matched to a gene: 12. Germline loops: CDR1 MNHEY, CDR2 SMNVEV (reference sequence). The CDR3 covers 15 residues.

The CDR3, as DNA: TGCGCCAGCCGCCCGGCAATAGGGAGCTCCTACAATGAGCAGTTCTTC. This sequence encodes CASRPAIGSSYNEQFF. The V call is TRBV5-1, the J call TRBJ2-1; maybe TRBD2 (5 bases). This CDR3 contains 16 residues. Trimming took 7 bases from V and 0 from J, leaving 17 bases between them. Germline loops: CDR1 SGHRS, CDR2 YFSETQ.

This chain links TRBV29-1 with TRBJ2-3; TRBD2 aligns across 8 bases. The CDR3 totals 16 residues. Germline lookup yields CDR1 SQVTM and CDR2 ANQGSEA. V lost 7 bases to trimming and J lost 1 base; unmatched junction nucleotides: 13. The CDR3 region has the DNA TGCAGCGGCATGGGGGGCAGCGGGGGCCGCACAGATACGCAGTATTTT. Translating it yields CSGMGGSGGRTDTQYF.

This clone has a single count. The rearrangement uses TRBV6-5 and TRBJ2-2; D call uncertain. V was pared by 3 bases and J by 0 bases, with 8 bases between. This CDR3 has 15 residues. Per germline, CDR1 MNHEY and CDR2 SVGAGI. The CDR3 sequence is CASSYENSNTGELFF. CDR3 coding DNA: TGTGCCAGCAGTTATGAGAATTCGAACACCGGGGAGCTGTTTTTT.

This clone has a single count. Written as DNA, the CDR3 is TGTGCCAGTAGTATGACGAGGGTTGATCAGCCCCAGCATTTT. It specifies CASSMTRVDQPQHF. The chain recombines TRBV19 with TRBJ1-5; D uncertain. This CDR3 comprises 14 residues. Trimming removed 3 bases at V and 5 bases at J, with 11 bases between. Germline loops: CDR1 LNHDA, CDR2 SQIVND (reference sequence).

The rearrangement uses TRBV12-3 or TRBV12-4 and TRBJ2-7; D possibly corresponds to TRBD1 (5 bases). CDR3 length: 12 residues. Between the trimmed V and J ends, which lost 3 bases and 7 bases, there was a span of 10 bases. The CDR3 DNA reads as TGTGCCAGCAGTTTCAGGGTTAGGGAGCAGTACTTC. Translated: CASSFRVREQYF.

The V and J genes are TRBV15 and TRBJ2-7; possibly TRBD1 for D (6 bases). Trimming removed 2 bases from V and 5 bases from J, with 13 bases in between. CDR1 and CDR2 from the germline V gene are LNHNV and YYDKDF (reference sequence). This CDR3 region has 14 residues. In nucleotides, the CDR3 is TGTGCCACCAGCAGACTCGACAGGCTTCACGAGCAGTACTTC. Amino acids: CATSRLDRLHEQYF.

V usage is TRBV6-5 and J usage is TRBJ2-7; possibly TRBD1 for D (6 bases). V gave up 6 bases and J gave up 2 bases, with 17 bases separating them. The CDR3 has 15 residues. Germline V gene lookup returns CDR1 MNHEY and CDR2 SVGAGI. CDR3 DNA: TGTGCCAGCAGCCGCCCGACACAGGGCGCCTACGAGCAGTACTTC. This codes for CASSRPTQGAYEQYF.

This clone was seen only once. The rearrangement joins TRBV19 to TRBJ2-1, with 7 bases identical to TRBD1. Germline CDR1 reads LNHDA; CDR2 reads SQIVND (reference sequence). Unmatched junction bases numbered 7, after V lost 4 bases and J lost 4 bases. The CDR3 is made up of 15 amino acids. The CDR3 here is CASSTTGTVYNEQFF. DNA of the CDR3: TGTGCCAGTAGTACAACCGGGACAGTATACAATGAGCAGTTCTTC.

The V call is TRBV18, the J call TRBJ1-2, with TRBD1 as a possible D gene (6 bases). Trimming cost V 0 bases and J 5 bases, with 7 bases left between them. The CDR3 has 13 amino acids. Per germline, CDR1 KGHSH and CDR2 LQKENI. Written as DNA, the CDR3 is TGTGCCAGCTCACCACCACAGGGATATGGCTACACCTTC. This translates into CASSPPQGYGYTF.

The J gene is TRBJ2-5, the V gene TRBV7-6, with 8 nucleotides matching TRBD1. Unmatched junction bases numbered 8, after V lost 5 bases and J lost 6 bases. Germline CDR1 reads SGHVS; CDR2 reads FNYEAQ. The CDR3 is 14 amino acids. The CDR3 protein is CASSPRTGQKTQYF. CDR3 coding DNA: TGTGCCAGCAGCCCACGGACAGGGCAAAAGACCCAGTACTTC.